The present entry profiles one T cell receptor beta chain with its context. This sample was taken from a study of blood T cell repertoires in COVID-19. Germline V gives CDR1 MDHEN, CDR2 SYDVKM. Trimming took off 3 bases at V and 3 bases at J, with 8 bases between the two ends. This CDR3 is built from 14 residues. Sequencing was performed with immunoSEQ multiplex PCR; in TCRdb, only in-frame clones are kept and a portion is missing. The sample contains about 140,000 clones, around 79% of which appear only once. Sequencing used peripheral blood. This rearrangement joins TRBV28 to TRBJ1-4; D is unclear. The clonotype was recovered from a man aged 55 to 70 with acute or convalescent COVID-19. CDR3 in DNA: TGTGCCAGCAGTTTCTCAGGCCCTAATGAAAAACTGTTTTTT. Translation gives CASSFSGPNEKLFF.